One sample yielded the 6 T cell receptor beta chains listed below, sequenced in a study of CD8+ T cells in alopecia areata. In each case, RNA was isolated and then reverse transcribed into cDNA as the sequencing template. The assay was immunoSEQ multiplex PCR, and TCRdb's table has in-frame clones only and misses some. The table includes about 160,000 clones, over 80% detected once. The input for sequencing was CD8+ T cells sorted from blood, taken at week 0. The source is a human donor with alopecia areata.

This chain uses TRBV2 with TRBJ1-5; D unclear. Trimming removed 3 bases at V and 4 bases at J, with 13 bases between. Germline-derived CDR1 and CDR2 are SNHLY and FYNNEI. The CDR3 sequence is 15 residues long. CDR3 region: CASSDLGFQNQPQHF. DNA for the CDR3: TGTGCCAGCAGTGATTTGGGTTTTCAGAATCAGCCCCAGCATTTT.

This rearrangement joins TRBV9 to TRBJ2-4; 9 nucleotides align to TRBD2. The germline CDR1 and CDR2 sequences are SGDLS and YYNGEE. With 4 bases clipped from V and 8 bases from J, the junction kept 19 bases outside the gene matches. The CDR3 runs to 18 residues. In DNA, the CDR3 is TGTGCCAGCAGCCCGCCACCCGGGACTAGCAGATTCCCTGACATTCAGTACTTC. Amino acids: CASSPPPGTSRFPDIQYF.

The J gene is TRBJ2-2, the V gene TRBV13; D unclear. Looked up from germline, CDR1 is PRHDT and CDR2 is FYEKMQ (reference sequence). V lost 5 bases and J lost 5, with 6 bases in between. This CDR3 has 12 amino acids. The CDR3 DNA reads TGTGCCAGCAGCGCCTTTACCGGGGAGCTGTTTTTT. This translates into CASSAFTGELFF.

The CDR3 is CASSSGTGPYEQYF. CDR3 coding DNA: TGTGCCAGCAGCTCCGGGACAGGCCCCTACGAGCAGTACTTC. This rearrangement joins TRBV7-9 to TRBJ2-7; 8 nucleotides match TRBD1. The trim removed 4 bases at V and 2 bases at J, leaving 4 bases unmatched. This CDR3 spans 14 amino acids. The V gene's germline CDR1 is SEHNR and CDR2 FQNEAQ (reference sequence).

The chain uses TRBV30 and TRBJ2-3, with D possibly matching TRBD2 (5 bases). The CDR3 spans 13 residues. V was trimmed by 1 base and J by 2 bases, leaving 7 bases between them. Per germline, CDR1 GTSNPN and CDR2 SVGIG (reference sequence). CDR3 residues: CAWSDGITDTQYF. The CDR3 DNA is TGTGCCTGGAGTGACGGGATCACAGATACGCAGTATTTT.

There are a few counts of this clone. The chain has TRBV4-3 and TRBJ2-7; D may be TRBD2 (5 bases). V lost 3 bases to trimming and J lost 3 bases, with 12 bases between them. The CDR3 is 14 residues long. Per the germline V gene, CDR1 is LGHNA and CDR2 is YSLEER. The CDR3 reads CASSQSTLVYEQYF. For the CDR3, the DNA is TGCGCCAGCAGCCAGTCAACACTAGTCTACGAGCAGTACTTC.